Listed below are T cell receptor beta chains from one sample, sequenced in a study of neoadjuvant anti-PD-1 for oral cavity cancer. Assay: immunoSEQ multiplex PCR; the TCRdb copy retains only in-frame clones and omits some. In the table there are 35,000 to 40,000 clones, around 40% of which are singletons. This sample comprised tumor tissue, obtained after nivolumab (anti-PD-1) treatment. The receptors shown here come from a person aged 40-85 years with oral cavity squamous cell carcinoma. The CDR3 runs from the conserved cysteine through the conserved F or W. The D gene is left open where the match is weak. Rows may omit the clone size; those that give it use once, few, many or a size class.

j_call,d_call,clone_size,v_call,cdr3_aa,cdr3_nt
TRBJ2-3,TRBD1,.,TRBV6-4,CASSDSVTGPDTQYF,TGTGCCAGCAGTGACTCTGTGACAGGGCCAGATACGCAGTATTTT
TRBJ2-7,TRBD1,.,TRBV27,CASSGQGLYEQYF,TGTGCCAGCAGTGGACAGGGTTTGTACGAGCAGTACTTC
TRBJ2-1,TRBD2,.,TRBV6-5,CASRSSGVYNEQFF,TGTGCCAGCAGGTCTAGCGGGGTCTACAATGAGCAGTTCTTC
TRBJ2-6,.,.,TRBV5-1,CASTSGGALANVLTF,TGCGCCAGCACTTCTGGCGGGGCCTTAGCCAACGTCCTGACTTTC
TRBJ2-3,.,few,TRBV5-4,CASSGVRGDTQYF,TGTGCCAGCAGCGGGGTCCGGGGAGATACGCAGTATTTT
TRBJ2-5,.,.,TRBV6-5,CASSYSGGREETQYF,TGTGCCAGCAGTTACTCCGGTGGCAGAGAAGAGACCCAGTACTTC
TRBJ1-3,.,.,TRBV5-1,CASSLDRSSGNTIYF,TGCGCCAGCAGCTTGGACAGAAGCTCTGGAAACACCATATATTTT
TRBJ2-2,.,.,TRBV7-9,CAGRYTGELFF,TGTGCGGGACGCTACACCGGGGAGCTGTTTTTT
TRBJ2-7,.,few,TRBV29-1,CSVWDIYEQYF,TGCAGCGTGTGGGACATCTACGAGCAGTACTTC
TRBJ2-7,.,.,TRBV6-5,CASSTQNSYEQYF,TGTGCCAGCAGTACCCAGAACTCCTACGAGCAGTACTTC
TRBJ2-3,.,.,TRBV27,CASQGGATDYRTDTQYF,TGTGCCAGCCAGGGGGGGGCGACAGATTATCGCACAGATACGCAGTATTTT
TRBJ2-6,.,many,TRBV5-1,CASSSPQGANVLTF,TGCGCCAGCAGCTCCCCCCAGGGGGCCAACGTCCTGACTTTC
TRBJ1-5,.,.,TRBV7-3,CASSTRQDRPMSAQHF,TGTGCCAGCAGCACCCGACAGGATCGGCCCATGTCAGCCCAGCATTTT
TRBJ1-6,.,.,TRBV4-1,CASSQEVSPLHF,TGTGCCAGCAGCCAAGAGGTTTCACCCCTCCACTTT
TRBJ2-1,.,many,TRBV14,CASSPTWAEQFF,TGTGCCAGCAGCCCGACATGGGCTGAGCAGTTCTTC
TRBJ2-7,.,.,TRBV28,CASSQHRGGYEQYF,TGTGCCAGCAGCCAGCACAGGGGGGGTTACGAGCAGTACTTC
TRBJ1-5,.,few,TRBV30,CAWAGVGNQPQHF,TGTGCCTGGGCTGGGGTCGGCAATCAGCCCCAGCATTTT
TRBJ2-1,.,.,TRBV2,CATSDTSSYNEQFF,TGTGCCACTTCAGACACGAGCTCCTACAATGAGCAGTTCTTC
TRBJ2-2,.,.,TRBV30,CAWSWVSPFGELFF,TGTGCCTGGAGTTGGGTCTCCCCATTCGGGGAGCTGTTTTTT
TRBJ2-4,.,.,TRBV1,CTSSQVLAEIKNIQYF,TGCACCAGCAGCCAAGTCCTAGCAGAAATCAAAAACATTCAGTACTTC
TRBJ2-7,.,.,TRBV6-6,CASSRDKLYEQYF,TGTGCCAGCAGTCGGGACAAGCTCTACGAGCAGTACTTC
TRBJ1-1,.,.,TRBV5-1,CASSLGTSHTEAFF,TGCGCCAGCAGCTTGGGGACATCCCACACTGAAGCTTTCTTT
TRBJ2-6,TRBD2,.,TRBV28,CASSPGLAARAISGANVLTF,TGTGCCAGCAGTCCTGGACTAGCGGCTCGCGCTATCTCTGGGGCCAACGTCCTGACTTTC
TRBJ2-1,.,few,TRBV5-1,CASSFETLGDEQFF,TGCGCCAGCAGCTTCGAAACCCTTGGGGATGAGCAGTTCTTC
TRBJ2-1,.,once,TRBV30,CAWSAPRAGGDNEQFF,TGTGCCTGGAGTGCCCCCCGAGCGGGCGGGGACAATGAGCAGTTCTTC
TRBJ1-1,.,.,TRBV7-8,CASSLDLGSTEAFF,TGTGCCAGCAGCTTAGATCTGGGGAGCACTGAAGCTTTCTTT
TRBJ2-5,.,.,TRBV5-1,CASSLTGYQETQYF,TGCGCCAGCAGCCTTACAGGGTACCAAGAGACCCAGTACTTC
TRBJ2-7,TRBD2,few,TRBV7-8,CASSLAIGGGTYEQYF,TGTGCCAGCAGCTTAGCGATTGGGGGGGGGACCTACGAGCAGTACTTC
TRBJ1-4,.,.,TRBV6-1,CASSGQVSNEKLFF,TGTGCCAGCAGTGGACAGGTGTCTAATGAAAAACTGTTTTTT
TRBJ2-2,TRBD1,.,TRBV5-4,CASSQPDRGNTGELFF,TGTGCCAGCAGCCAACCGGACAGGGGGAACACCGGGGAGCTGTTTTTT
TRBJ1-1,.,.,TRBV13,CASSLWGLNTEAFF,TGTGCCAGCAGCCTATGGGGGTTGAACACTGAAGCTTTCTTT
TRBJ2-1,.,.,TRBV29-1,CSVEWGDRGQQFF,TGCAGCGTTGAATGGGGAGACCGGGGCCAGCAGTTCTTC
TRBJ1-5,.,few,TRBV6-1,CASSEAGGYNQPQHF,TGTGCCAGCAGTGAAGCGGGGGGATACAATCAGCCCCAGCATTTT
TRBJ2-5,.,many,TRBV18,CASSPRSPGDQYF,TGTGCCAGCTCACCACGTTCCCCAGGGGACCAGTACTTC
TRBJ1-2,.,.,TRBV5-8,CASSFGRRFRDYGYTF,TGTGCCAGCAGCTTCGGAAGACGGTTCAGAGACTATGGCTACACCTTC
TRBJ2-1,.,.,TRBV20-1,CSAEQINEQFF,TGCAGTGCAGAGCAAATCAATGAGCAGTTCTTC
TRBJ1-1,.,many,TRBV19,CASSILEMNTEAFF,TGTGCCAGTAGTATTCTGGAGATGAACACTGAAGCTTTCTTT
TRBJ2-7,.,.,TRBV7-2,CASSSSGGNSYEQYF,TGTGCCAGCAGCTCATCTGGCGGGAACTCCTACGAGCAGTACTTC
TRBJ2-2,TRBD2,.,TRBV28,CASSLAGGLNTGELFF,TGTGCCAGCAGTTTAGCGGGGGGCTTAAACACCGGGGAGCTGTTTTTT
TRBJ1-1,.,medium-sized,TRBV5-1,CASSLASIGGVSEAFF,TGCGCCAGCAGCTTGGCCTCTATCGGGGGGGTATCTGAAGCTTTCTTT
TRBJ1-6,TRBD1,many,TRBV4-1,CASSQGKQGSSYNSPLHF,TGCGCCAGCAGCCAGGGTAAACAGGGGAGCTCCTATAATTCACCCCTCCACTTT
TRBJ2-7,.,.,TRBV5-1,CASSHWVQKYF,TGCGCCAGCAGCCACTGGGTCCAGAAGTACTTC
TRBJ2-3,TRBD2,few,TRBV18,CASSLTSVSDTQYF,TGTGCCAGCTCTCTGACTAGCGTATCAGATACGCAGTATTTT
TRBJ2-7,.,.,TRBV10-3,CAITAGGHLYEQYF,TGTGCCATCACCGCTGGGGGACATCTTTACGAGCAGTACTTC
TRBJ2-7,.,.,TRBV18,CASSPPYQGHNYEQYF,TGTGCCAGCTCACCACCGTATCAAGGACACAACTACGAGCAGTACTTC
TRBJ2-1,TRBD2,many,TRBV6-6,CASSYPGLAGNEQFF,TGTGCCAGCAGTTACCCGGGACTAGCGGGGAATGAGCAGTTCTTC
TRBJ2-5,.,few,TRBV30,CAWSVRIAGQTQYF,TGTGCCTGGAGTGTACGTATAGCCGGGCAGACCCAGTACTTC
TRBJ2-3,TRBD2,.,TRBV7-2,CASSLALGLAGVADTQYF,TGTGCCAGCAGCTTAGCGCTCGGGCTAGCGGGAGTTGCGGATACGCAGTATTTT
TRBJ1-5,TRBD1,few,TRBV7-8,CASSLWTGTGGTQPQHF,TGTGCCAGCAGCTTATGGACCGGGACAGGGGGCACTCAGCCCCAGCATTTT
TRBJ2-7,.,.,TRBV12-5,CASGRDGSSYEQYF,TGTGCTAGTGGTAGGGACGGGAGCTCCTACGAGCAGTACTTC
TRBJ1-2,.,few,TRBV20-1,CSARQDYGYTF,TGCAGTGCGCGACAGGACTATGGCTACACCTTC
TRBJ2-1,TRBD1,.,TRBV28,CASSGPPGQGVMKFF,TGTGCCAGCAGTGGCCCCCCGGGACAGGGTGTGATGAAGTTCTTC
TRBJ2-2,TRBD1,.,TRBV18,CASSPRILLTGQGANTGELFF,TGTGCCAGCTCACCAAGGATCCTTTTAACGGGACAGGGTGCGAACACCGGGGAGCTGTTTTTT
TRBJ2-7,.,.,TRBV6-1,CASTIGYYEQYF,TGTGCCAGCACGATCGGGTACTACGAGCAGTACTTC
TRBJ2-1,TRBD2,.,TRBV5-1,CASSLGTSGYNEQFF,TGCGCCAGCAGCTTGGGAACTAGCGGATACAATGAGCAGTTCTTC
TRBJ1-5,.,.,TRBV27,CASRPRQNNQPQHF,TGTGCCAGCAGACCAAGACAGAACAATCAGCCCCAGCATTTT
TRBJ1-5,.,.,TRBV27,CASSWGRGLPQHF,TGTGCCAGCAGTTGGGGACGTGGTTTGCCCCAGCATTTT
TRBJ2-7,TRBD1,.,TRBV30,CAWSKQGLTYEQYF,TGTGCCTGGAGCAAACAGGGGCTAACCTACGAGCAGTACTTC
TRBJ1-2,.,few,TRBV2,CASRANYGYTF,TGTGCCAGCAGAGCAAACTATGGCTACACCTTC
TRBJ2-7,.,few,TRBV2,CASSELTVTYEQYF,TGTGCCAGCAGTGAACTCACCGTGACCTACGAGCAGTACTTC